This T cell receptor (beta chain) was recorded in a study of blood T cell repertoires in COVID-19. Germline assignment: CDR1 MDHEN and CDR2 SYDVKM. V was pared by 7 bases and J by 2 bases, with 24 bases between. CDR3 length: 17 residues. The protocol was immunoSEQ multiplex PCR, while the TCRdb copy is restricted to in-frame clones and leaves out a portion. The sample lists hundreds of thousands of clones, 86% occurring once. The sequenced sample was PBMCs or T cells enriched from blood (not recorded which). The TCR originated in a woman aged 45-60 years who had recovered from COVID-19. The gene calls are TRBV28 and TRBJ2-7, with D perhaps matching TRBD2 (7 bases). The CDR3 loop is CASTLVGGDTTTYEQYF. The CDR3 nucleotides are TGTGCCAGCACCTTAGTGGGGGGGGACACGACAACCTACGAGCAGTACTTC.